This T cell receptor (beta chain) was obtained from a study of graft-versus-host responses after intestinal transplantation (dated by TCRdb to the early 2020s). A note on the overall study: Multivisceral, liver-intestinal, or isolated intestinal transplants were received by the recipients. All recipients received anti-thymocyte globulin induction followed by maintenance tacrolimus and steroids for approximately 3 years. Bulk TCR-beta CDR3 sequencing was used to track graft-versus-host and host-versus-graft alloreactive T cell clones in the graft, circulation and bone marrow after intestinal transplantation. Alloreactive clones were identified by sequencing pre-transplant mixed lymphocyte reaction products and comparing these products with unstimulated pre-transplant donor and recipient T cells. Of the roughly 24 intestinal transplant recipients enrolled in the cohort, one of whom was a retransplant, 3 patients without pretransplant specimens were excluded. Donor T cell macrochimerism was defined as a peak of at least 4% donor T cells among recipient peripheral blood mononuclear cells. Rather than being sequenced by the commercial service, samples from a few later patients were sequenced in-house on an Illumina MiSeq and processed with MiXCR.

CDR1 and CDR2 are read off the germline V gene (reference sequence) as SEHNR and FQNEAQ. V and J lose 5 bases and 0 bases, and a span of 11 bases separates them. The CDR3 goes from the cysteine to the phenylalanine over 14 residues. Only CDR3 DNA is held: 42 bases, read in frame from base 1. Libraries were made using the immunoSEQ multiplex PCR assay. For most patients, genomic DNA was isolated with the Qiagen DNeasy Blood and Tissue Kit and sent frozen to Adaptive Biotechnologies for TCR sequencing. High-throughput TCR-beta CDR3 sequencing of genomic DNA from most patients was performed by Adaptive Biotechnologies. The authors' pipeline ran thus. TCR sequencing data were retrieved from Adaptive's ImmunoSEQ software for 18 patients, whereas three other patients were processed with MiXCR and VDJtools. CD4 versus CD8 sorting errors were corrected by removing sequences found in both subsets at a frequency ratio below 5:1. CDR3 nucleotide sequences shared between donor and recipient were removed because the origin of such sequences could not be assigned. At least 2-fold expansion over unstimulated cells and a minimum CFSE-low frequency of 0.002% (template counts) or 0.001% (read counts) were required for clones to be classified as alloreactive. Clones were considered mappable if detected in sequenced pre-transplant spleen, lymph node, or MLR CFSE-low populations of the donor or recipient. Cumulative frequency of alloreactive clones was calculated as a percentage of all sequences weighted by copy number. TCRdb mirrors the immuneACCESS table, restricted to in-frame sequences. Some clones are absent from its copies; in checked studies, under half trace to an unresolved V gene, and the reason for the others is unknown. The V and J calls and the clone size are those of that table, but D and trimming were determined from the DNA. The sample data list over 80,000 clones, and roughly nine tenths of these were observed just once. 0.15% to 0.2% of the sample rests with the top ten.

The sample's time point label, decoded: cells obtained before transplantation from donor or recipient. CD3+CD4+ and CD3+CD8+ populations were FACS-sorted from unstimulated pre-transplant donor and recipient cells taken from spleen or lymph nodes. Results the study describes overall, beyond this receptor: High GvH to HvG T cell clonal ratios were observed in the allografts of patients with donor T cell macrochimerism. GvH clones were detected in recipient bone marrow, and some appeared earlier in ileal mucosa or blood, consistent with an intestinal mucosal origin. Early after transplant, declines in HvG clones were associated with peak levels of circulating GvH clones. The relatively low number and heterogeneity of intestinal transplant patients limited the conclusions.

Details on this clone: Its specific antigen is unknown. It has no much larger one-base neighbor in the sample; base qualities were not kept.

The receptor comes from a human donor who was the organ donor for an intestinal transplant. Specimen: unstimulated CD4+ T cells sorted from spleen or lymph node cells, collected before transplant. The V and J genes are TRBV7-9 and TRBJ2-7, and TRBD1 may be the D gene, going by 6 matching bases. The nucleotides read TGTGCCAGCAGCCCCCGACAGGACTCCTACGAGCAGTACTTC. Translated, this is CASSPRQDSYEQYF.